The 9 T cell receptor beta chains given below trace back to one sample, sequenced in a study of regulatory T cells in long-lasting Graves disease. Researchers made TCR beta libraries by using iRepertoire HTBI primers and running Arm-PCR on CDR3 regions. In TCRdb, the multiplex PCR reads were re-called with MiXCR into one record per CDR3 protein. Of around 300,000 distinct CDR3 sequences in the sample, approximately 20% were seen once. The time point was: persistent/refractory GD, antithyroid drugs over 5 years with positive TRAb. From RNA extracted from PBMCs, the TCR library was made. This sample comprised peripheral blood mononuclear cells (PBMCs), obtained when the disease was refractory, from a patient treated with antithyroid drugs. The receptors stem from a female donor with Graves disease.

The chain employs TRBV20-1 and TRBJ2-2; 8 bases align to TRBD2. V lost 4 bases to trimming and J lost 1 base; unmatched junction nucleotides: 11. CDR1 is DFQATT, CDR2 SNEGSKA, per germline (reference sequence). The CDR3 is 17 residues long. The CDR3 bases are TGCAGTGCTAAAGCCCCAGGGCTAGCGGGGAACACCGGGGAGCTGTTTTTT. Translation gives CSAKAPGLAGNTGELFF.

The chain uses TRBV11-1 and TRBJ2-7, with 10 bases fitting TRBD1. CDR3 length: 14 amino acids. The V gene's germline CDR1 is SGHAT and CDR2 FQDESV (reference sequence). Unmatched junction bases numbered 6, after V lost 5 bases and J lost 5 bases. The CDR3 here is CASSRGQGNDEQYF. CDR3 sequence (DNA): TGTGCCAGCAGCCGGGGACAGGGGAATGACGAGCAGTACTTC.

CDR3 in amino acids: CASSEVGRETQYF. CDR3 DNA sequence: TGTGCCAGCAGTGAGGTGGGGCGAGAGACCCAGTACTTC. The chain carries TRBV6-1 and TRBJ2-5; tentatively, D is TRBD1 (5 bases). The V gene's germline CDR1 is MNHNS and CDR2 SASEGT. The CDR3 sequence is 13 residues long. Trimming pared 3 bases from V and 4 bases from J, leaving 9 bases between.

This clonotype turned up a few times. The rearrangement links TRBV5-1 to TRBJ2-6, with D perhaps TRBD1 or TRBD2 (6 bases each). The V and J ends lost 5 bases and 3 bases respectively, with 18 bases between them. The CDR3 consists of 17 residues. The germline V gene encodes CDR1 SGHRS and CDR2 YFSETQ. The chain's CDR3 is CASRLADGGFGANVLTF. CDR3 DNA sequence: TGCGCCAGCAGGCTTGCAGACGGGGGCTTTGGGGCCAACGTCCTGACTTTC.

The chain employs TRBV28 and TRBJ2-2; D remains ambiguous. Germline-derived CDR1 and CDR2 are MDHEN and SYDVKM. V lost 4 bases, J lost 3 bases, and 6 bases lay in between. This CDR3 spans 13 amino acids. Written as DNA, the CDR3 is TGTGCCAGCAGTTCTTTAGACACCGGGGAGCTGTTTTTT. This gives the protein CASSSLDTGELFF. Full variable domain (outside the CDR3, taken from reference TRBV28 and TRBJ2-2): DVKVTQSSRYLVKRTGEKVFLECVQDMDHENMFWYRQDPGLGLRLIYFSYDVKMKEKGDIPEGYSVSREKKERFSLILESASTNQTSMYLCASSSLDTGELFFGEGSRLTVL.

Of note for this clonotype: This could be a read error, since a much larger clone is one nucleotide away. J is TRBJ1-2 and V is TRBV12-3 or TRBV12-4; D not resolved. V lost 5 bases, J lost 5 bases, and 12 bases lay in between. CDR3 size: 13 residues. The CDR3 DNA is TGTGCCAGCAGTGGATCGCCTCCATATGGCTACACCTTC. It is translated as CASSGSPPYGYTF.

This chain links TRBV19 with TRBJ2-2, with TRBD1 matching 8 bases. The trim removed 7 bases at V and 2 bases at J, leaving 9 bases unmatched. The length of the CDR3 is 16 residues. Germline V gene lookup returns CDR1 LNHDA and CDR2 SQIVND (reference sequence). DNA of the CDR3: TGTGCCAGTAATATGCTCAGGGGGCAAAACACCGGGGAGCTGTTTTTT. Translation gives CASNMLRGQNTGELFF.

This clonotype was found many times. The chain joins TRBV6-2 or TRBV6-3 to TRBJ2-7, with 7 bases lining up with TRBD2. This CDR3 comprises 14 residues. V lost 3 bases and J lost 3; bases outside the gene matches: 5. Germline lookup yields CDR1 MNHEY and CDR2 SVGEGT. CDR3 DNA sequence: TGTGCCAGCAGTTATTCCGGCGGGGGCTACGAGCAGTACTTC. Protein: CASSYSGGGYEQYF.

This clonotype appeared a few times. The chain is built from TRBV27 and TRBJ1-2; D is undetermined. The CDR3 runs to 11 residues. Trimming removed 8 bases from V and 8 bases from J, with 12 bases in between. From germline, CDR1 is MNHEY and CDR2 SMNVEV (reference sequence). In nucleotides, the CDR3 is TGTGCCAGCCGATGGGCAGGCGGCTACACCTTC. Residues: CASRWAGGYTF.